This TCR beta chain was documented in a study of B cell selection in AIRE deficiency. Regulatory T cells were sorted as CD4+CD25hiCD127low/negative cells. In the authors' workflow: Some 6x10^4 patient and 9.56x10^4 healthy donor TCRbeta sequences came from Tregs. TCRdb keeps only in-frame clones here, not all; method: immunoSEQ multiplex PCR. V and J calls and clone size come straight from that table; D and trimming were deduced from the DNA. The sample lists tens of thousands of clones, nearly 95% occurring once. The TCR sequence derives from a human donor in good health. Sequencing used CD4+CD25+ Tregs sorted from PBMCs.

CDR3 loop: CASSLVADTIYEQYF. The CDR3 DNA reads TGTGCCAGCAGCTTAGTCGCGGACACAATTTACGAGCAGTACTTC. This chain connects TRBV11-3 to TRBJ2-7, with D perhaps TRBD1 (5 bases). V was clipped by 1 base and J by 4 bases, with 14 bases between them. The CDR3 has 15 amino acids. Germline lookup yields CDR1 SGHNT and CDR2 YENEEA. The complete variable domain, with remaining parts taken from reference TRBV11-3 and TRBJ2-7, reads EAGVVQSPRYKIIEKKQPVAFWCNPISGHNTLYWYLQNLGQGPELLIRYENEEAVDDSQLPKDRFSAERLKGVDSTLKIQPAELGDSAVYLCASSLVADTIYEQYFGPGTRLTVT.